This TCR beta chain was identified during a study of shared clonotypes between healthy human individuals. The method was immunoSEQ multiplex PCR; TCRdb's version includes in-frame clones alone and lacks a portion of them. In the table there are 190,000 or so clones, around 63% of which are singletons. Germline CDR1 KGHSH, CDR2 LQKENI. V dropped 3 bases and J dropped 6; count of bases not matched to a gene: 4. The CDR3 contains 14 residues. This rearrangement joins TRBV18 to TRBJ2-1, with 8 bases aligning to TRBD2. The sample was memory CD4+ T cells sorted from blood. The subset is: CD45RA-negative fraction. The clonotype comes from a man younger than 45 in good health. CDR3 sequence (DNA): TGTGCCAGCTCACCCGGGACTAGAGGCAATGAGCAGTTCTTC. Its protein product is CASSPGTRGNEQFF.